This T cell receptor beta chain emerged from a study of blood T cell repertoires in COVID-19. The CDR3 spans 13 residues. The J segment lost 3 bases and the V segment lost 2 bases, leaving 1 base of the junction unmatched. The germline V gene encodes CDR1 SGHRS and CDR2 YFSETQ. The data were produced by immunoSEQ multiplex PCR, yet TCRdb's version contains in-frame clones alone and is incomplete. Here the sample spans 55,000 to 65,000 clones, approximately 89% being singletons. The chain recombines TRBV5-1 with TRBJ1-2; 7 nucleotides align to TRBD1. Sample: peripheral blood. The TCR originated in a woman between 55 and 75 years old with active COVID-19. The CDR3 DNA reads as TGCGCCAGCAGCTTCGGACAGGACTATGGCTACACCTTC. This translates into CASSFGQDYGYTF.